The present TCR beta chain was sequenced within a study of cytomegalovirus exposure and HLA in healthy donors. Study at large: A prior study identified over 100 million unique TCR beta sequences from about 180 million T cells. Study-level results: By HLA locus, TCR association rates varied in a later analysis, with DRB1 showing the most and HLA-C the fewest. Excluded: some indistinguishable V segments such as TRBV6-2 and TRBV6-3. Apparent HLA restriction characterized most CMV-associated TCR beta chains in a later analysis.

CDR3 length equals 15 residues. With 2 bases removed from V and 2 bases from J, the gap between germline ends came to 10 bases. The germline CDR1 and CDR2 sequences are SGHTA and FQGTGA. Turning to this clone: As yet, its antigen is unknown.

PCR employed 60 Vbeta and 13 Jbeta primers. Method: immunoSEQ multiplex PCR; TCRdb's copy keeps in-frame clones and lacks some. The sample shows 95,000 to 100,000 clones, 65% to 80% of them seen only once. The clonotype comes from a man in his 60s in good health and CMV-seropositive. Sequenced sample: PBMCs. The genes are TRBV7-3 and TRBJ2-1, with D possibly matching TRBD1 (6 bases). CDR3 coding DNA: TGTGCCAGCAGCTTAGGACAGCCTACCTACAATGAGCAGTTCTTC. Translated: CASSLGQPTYNEQFF. The full variable domain, with the rest looked up from reference TRBV7-3 and TRBJ2-1, is GAGVSQTPSNKVTEKGKYVELRCDPISGHTALYWYRQSLGQGPEFLIYFQGTGAADDSGLPNDRFFAVRPEGSVSTLKIQRTERGDSAVYLCASSLGQPTYNEQFFGPGTRLTVL.